This TCR beta chain derives from a study of T cell responses to AZD1222 COVID-19 vaccine. General study results and limits: Clonal diversity may have been underestimated in mostly white British donors.

V shed 5 bases and J shed 5 bases, with 9 bases lying between them. The CDR3 is 12 amino acids. To note about this clone: What it recognizes is unknown.

Some clones are missing from TCRdb's copy, which holds only in-frame ones; the method was immunoSEQ multiplex PCR. Of over 130,000 clones in the sample, roughly 89% were seen once. The chain employs TRBV12-3 or TRBV12-4 and TRBJ1-1, with D perhaps matching TRBD1 (6 bases). The TCR comes from an adult who received the MenACWY meningococcal vaccine as a control. The specimen was peripheral blood, collected 28 days after the second dose of the MenACWY control vaccine. The CDR3 protein is CASSEGGTEAFF. The DNA for the CDR3 is TGTGCCAGCAGTGAAGGGGGAACTGAAGCTTTCTTT.